These 14 T cell receptor beta chains share one sample of origin, sequenced in a study of blood T cells in healthy people across ages. A second PCR of 7 to 11 cycles used a sample-barcoded 5' primer and a J-beta primer mix. Using its own MiXCR run on the 5' RACE reads, TCRdb lists one record per CDR3 protein. The sample consists of 1.5 million to 2 million distinct CDR3 sequences, about 50% of them appearing once. The sample comprised blood. These TCRs come from a woman aged 40 to 55 in good health.

This clonotype was counted only a few times. This chain connects TRBV7-9 to TRBJ2-6; 8 bases map to TRBD1. The germline V gene has CDR1 SEHNR and CDR2 FQNEAQ (reference sequence). V lost 4 bases, J lost 1 base, and 9 bases stayed unmatched. The CDR3 spans 18 residues. For the CDR3, the DNA is TGTGCCAGCAGCTCTCCCGACAGGGGCTCGTCTGGGGCCAACGTCCTGACTTTC. Encoded protein: CASSSPDRGSSGANVLTF.

The chain is built from TRBV18 and TRBJ1-5, with 12 bases lining up with TRBD1. This CDR3 is 18 amino acids long. Per the germline V gene, CDR1 is KGHSH and CDR2 is LQKENI. V shed 4 bases, J shed 5 bases, and the junction held 12 bases outside the gene matches. The CDR3 sequence is CASSQLGTGGIFDQPQHF. CDR3 bases: TGTGCCAGCTCACAGCTAGGGACAGGGGGCATATTCGATCAGCCCCAGCATTTT.

The chain joins TRBV28 to TRBJ2-7; TRBD2 matches at 8 bases. V lost 6 bases, J lost 5 bases, and 9 bases stayed unmatched. CDR1 is MDHEN, CDR2 SYDVKM, per germline. CDR3 length: 14 amino acids. CDR3 residues: CASRVRSGGHEQYF. The DNA of the CDR3 is TGTGCCAGCAGGGTTAGAAGCGGGGGACACGAGCAGTACTTC.

This sequence joins TRBV25-1 and TRBJ2-1; 8 bases match TRBD2. Trimming removed 3 bases from V and 7 bases from J; junction bases left unmatched: 11. The CDR3 covers 16 residues. Germline V gene data show CDR1 as MGHDK and CDR2 as SYGVNS. CDR3 loop: CASSDRLAQKGNEQFF. CDR3 DNA: TGTGCCAGCAGTGACCGACTAGCGCAAAAAGGAAATGAGCAGTTCTTC.

The chain couples TRBV11-2 to TRBJ2-3; D perhaps matches TRBD2 (5 bases). Germline V lookup: CDR1 SGHAT, CDR2 FQNNGV. V shed 1 base and J shed 8 bases, with 16 bases lying between them. The CDR3 has 15 amino acids. The CDR3 nucleotides are TGTGCCAGCAGCTTAGCGGCGTCGGACTTAGGTACGCAGTATTTT. Encoded protein: CASSLAASDLGTQYF. The complete variable domain, with remaining parts taken from reference TRBV11-2 and TRBJ2-3, reads EAGVAQSPRYKIIEKRQSVAFWCNPISGHATLYWYQQILGQGPKLLIQFQNNGVVDDSQLPKDRFSAERLKGVDSTLKIQPAKLEDSAVYLCASSLAASDLGTQYFGPGTRLTVL.

The J gene is TRBJ2-3, the V gene TRBV27; 7 bases fit TRBD1. The CDR3 is made up of 20 amino acids. Germline CDR1 is MNHEY and CDR2 is SMNVEV (reference sequence). Trimming at V came to 0 bases and at J to 0 bases, leaving 15 bases not matched to a gene. CDR3 sequence reads: CASSLSSFRTGLSSTDTQYF. The DNA for the CDR3 is TGTGCCAGCAGTTTATCGTCTTTCAGGACAGGACTTTCGAGCACAGATACGCAGTATTTT.

V is TRBV20-1 and J is TRBJ2-4; a possible D gene is TRBD1 (6 bases). This CDR3 contains 14 residues. In germline, CDR1 is DFQATT, CDR2 SNEGSKA (reference sequence). Deletions cut 2 bases from V and 7 bases from J, with 15 bases between. Here the CDR3 DNA reads TGCAGTGCTAGACCTTACGACAGGTCCAACATTCAGTACTTC. Translating it yields CSARPYDRSNIQYF.

This chain uses TRBV4-1 with TRBJ2-5, with 10 nucleotides matching TRBD2. CDR3 length: 15 amino acids. Germline V gene data show CDR1 as MGHRA and CDR2 as YSYEKL. V lost 3 bases, J lost 2 bases, and 3 bases stayed unmatched. In nucleotides, the CDR3 is TGCGCCAGCAGCCATGAGCGGGGGGGACAAGAGACCCAGTACTTC. It codes for CASSHERGGQETQYF.

This clonotype was seen more than once but under ten times. The chain couples TRBV6-2 or TRBV6-3 to TRBJ2-7; 10 nucleotides agree with TRBD2. This CDR3 region has 16 residues. V was clipped by 5 bases and J by 3 bases; unmatched bases: 10. Per the germline V gene, CDR1 is MNHEY and CDR2 is SVGEGT. CDR3 in DNA: TGTGCCAGCAGTCCAGTGACTAGCGGGCCTCACTACGAGCAGTACTTC. Translation gives CASSPVTSGPHYEQYF.

DNA of the CDR3: TGTGCCTGGAACGGGGCCGTGTCTTCACCCCTCCACTTT. As protein: CAWNGAVSSPLHF. J is TRBJ1-6 and V is TRBV30; tentatively, D is TRBD1 (5 bases). The CDR3 is 13 residues long. The germline V and J ends were trimmed by 4 bases and 9 bases, with 13 bases remaining between them. Germline loops: CDR1 GTSNPN, CDR2 SVGIG (reference sequence).

The V and J genes are TRBV24-1 and TRBJ2-5; D not certain. The better agreement between TRBJ2-7 and the DNA end casts doubt on the J call. The CDR3 spans 9 residues. Germline V gives CDR1 KGHDR, CDR2 SFDVKD. CDR3 DNA sequence: TGTGCCACACAATACGAGCAGTACTTC. Residues: CATQYEQYF.

This clonotype was seen more than once but under ten times. J is TRBJ2-7 and V is TRBV27; D not resolved. This CDR3 comprises 17 residues. With 7 bases removed from V and 0 bases from J, the gap between germline ends came to 22 bases. The germline CDR1 and CDR2 sequences are MNHEY and SMNVEV (reference sequence). This CDR3 reads CASTVTRQGRYSYEQYF. The CDR3 coding sequence is TGTGCCAGCACCGTTACTCGTCAAGGGCGATACTCCTACGAGCAGTACTTC.

The chain links TRBV27 to TRBJ2-7; D uncertain. Looked up from germline, CDR1 is MNHEY and CDR2 is SMNVEV (reference sequence). This CDR3 is built from 12 residues. Trimming cost V 7 bases and J 2 bases, with 9 bases left between them. For the CDR3, the DNA is TGTGCCAGCAAGGGCAGACCCTACGAGCAGTACTTC. This sequence encodes CASKGRPYEQYF.

This clonotype occurred a few times. The chain recombines TRBV6-5 with TRBJ2-7, with a tentative D call TRBD1 (6 bases). This CDR3 is 14 amino acids long. Trimming shortened V by 10 bases and J by 0 bases, and 16 bases separated the two germline ends. Germline V CDR1 and CDR2: MNHEY, SVGAGI. The CDR3 loop is CATSRTVSSYEQYF. CDR3 bases: TGTGCCACCTCCCGGACAGTAAGCTCCTACGAGCAGTACTTC.